This record concerns one T cell receptor (beta chain) sequence. No antigen is known for it. Per-base quality was not reported, and no clone a single base away is much larger than it. The sample's time point label, in plain terms: before hematopoietic stem cell transplant. PRAID was a condition in which autoinflammation came alongside prominent immunodeficiency. Prior to TRB sequencing, T-cell subsets (conventional T cells, CD8+ T cells, regulatory T cells, T follicular helper cells) were sorted. This sample was taken from a study of stem cell transplantation in POMP-related autoinflammatory disease (dated by TCRdb to the early 2020s). For context, the study as a whole: The study hypothesis was that defective thymoproteasomes impair MHC class I-dependent CD8+ T-cell differentiation and positive selection, which skews the TRB repertoire. To find out how POMP deficiency affects T-cell receptor beta repertoire diversity and CDR3 characteristics, high-throughput TRB sequencing was used. Before transplant, patients showed CD4+ naive T-cell skewing, low CD8+ T-cell proportions, and reduced T-cell cytokine secretion. What the authors observed across the whole study: Across all analyzed T-cell subsets, PRAID patients tended toward lower TRB diversity and higher clonality. Statistical significance for the trend toward lower diversity and increased clonality in PRAID patients was reached only for regulatory T cells. A restricted number of unique TRB V-J gene pairings was observed in PRAID patients.

The library relied on the immunoSEQ multiplex PCR assay. For the original study's pipeline: Shannon entropy, which takes clonal size distribution into account, was used to quantify repertoire diversity. Clonotype distribution inequality was measured with the Gini-Simpson index (Simpson_1-D). What TCRdb holds here is the immuneACCESS table cut down to in-frame rearrangements. Part of the clones is not present; checked against another copy, under half of the missing clones reflect an unresolved V gene, and the others are unexplained. D and trimming were read from the DNA, whereas the V and J calls and clone size are those reported in that table. The table for this sample lists 25,000 to 30,000 clones; approximately 78% of them were counted only once. The top ten constitute around 2.5% of the sample. Specimen: CD4+ T cells from PBMCs, collected before stem cell transplantation. The receptor was isolated from a human donor with POMP-related autoinflammation and immune dysregulation (PRAID).

The CDR3 protein sequence reads: CASSQSRETQYF. The nucleotide sequence is TGTGCCAGCTCACAGTCTCGGGAGACCCAGTACTTC. The rearrangement combines TRBV18 with TRBJ2-5; the D gene identity is not certain. The germline V gene supplies CDR1 KGHSH and CDR2 LQKENI. Cut back by 4 bases and 5 bases, the V and J ends lie 8 bases apart. Spanning cysteine to phenylalanine, the CDR3 consists of 12 amino acids. The DNA shown is the 36-base CDR3, in frame from base 1.